This T cell receptor (beta chain) appears in the sequencing data of a study of PD-L1 blockade in urothelial cancer. Study-level findings and limits: Expansion of tumor-associated blood clones at 3 weeks was greater in durable-benefit patients.

A note on this clone: Its matching antigen is unknown.

The table came from immunoSEQ multiplex PCR; TCRdb's copy has only in-frame clones and leaves some out. In the table there are tens of thousands of clones, roughly 89% of which are singletons. The sample's time point: pretreatment peripheral blood. This CDR3 spans 16 amino acids. The trim removed 0 bases at V and 9 bases at J, leaving 7 bases unmatched. The V gene's germline CDR1 is MNHEY and CDR2 SVGAGI. The sequence was obtained from a woman aged 60 to 75 with urothelial cancer. The chain is built from TRBV6-5 and TRBJ2-1, with TRBD2 matching over 11 bases. The starting material was PBMCs, obtained around atezolizumab (anti-PD-L1) treatment. The CDR3 DNA reads as TGTGCCAGCAGTTACTCCACTAGCGGGAGTTGGGGTGAGCAGTTCTTC. Amino acids: CASSYSTSGSWGEQFF.